Sequencing of this T cell receptor beta chain was carried out in a study of blood T cell repertoires in COVID-19. Germline values: CDR1 SGDLS, CDR2 YYNGEE. This CDR3 is built from 15 residues. V gave up 0 bases and J gave up 5 bases, with 14 bases separating them. Assay: immunoSEQ multiplex PCR; the TCRdb copy retains only in-frame clones and omits some. The sample includes a few hundred thousand clones, just under 90% of them seen just once. J is TRBJ1-2 and V is TRBV9; D not resolved. The sequence was obtained from a woman aged 50 to 65 with COVID-19, enrolled during active disease. Sequencing was carried out using peripheral blood. The CDR3 DNA sequence: TGTGCCAGCAGCGTAGGCGGAGGGCCGGGATATGGCTACACCTTC. Encoded protein: CASSVGGGPGYGYTF.